The subject of this entry is one T cell receptor (beta chain). This entry comes from a study of blood T cell repertoires in COVID-19. Overall study: From T cells, B-cell-depleted T cells, or PBMCs came the material, which was cDNA or gDNA.

With 3 bases removed from V and 6 bases from J, the gap between germline ends came to 10 bases. CDR1 is SGHDT and CDR2 is YYEEEE in the germline V gene. The CDR3 extends over 13 amino acids. Study processing details: Quantification of nucleated cells was approximated via reference gene primer amplification. Profiled with immunoSEQ multiplex PCR; TCRdb holds only in-frame clones, not every one. V and J calls and clone size are copied from that table; D and trimming were computed from the DNA. The sample has tens of thousands of clones, 80% to 90% seen once. The sequencing input was peripheral blood. The source of this sequence is a man between 65 and 80 years old with active COVID-19. The genes are TRBV5-6 and TRBJ1-3, with D unclear. The CDR3 is CASSYRTANTIYF. CDR3 nucleotide sequence: TGTGCCAGCAGCTACCGGACTGCAAACACCATATATTTT.